One and the same sample provided the 2 T cell receptor beta chains below, sequenced in a study of T cells in Graves' hyperthyroidism and ophthalmopathy. RNA transcripts provided the source from which TCR beta CDR3 regions were amplified. A set of HTBI primers served as the primers for a first-round RT-PCR of the TCR CDR3. TCRdb reanalysed the multiplex PCR reads using MiXCR and keeps one entry per CDR3 protein. The sample shows 340,000 or so distinct CDR3 sequences, 16% of them seen only once. Sequenced input: blood. The receptors here all came from a man in his thirties or forties with Graves' hyperthyroidism.

V and J are TRBV5-6 and TRBJ2-1; D ambiguous. This CDR3 has 12 residues. Trimming cost V 1 base and J 4 bases, with 3 bases left between them. CDR1 SGHDT and CDR2 YYEEEE come from the germline V gene. CDR3 sequence: CASSLWYNEQFF. The CDR3 DNA sequence: TGTGCCAGCAGCTTGTGGTACAATGAGCAGTTCTTC. Variable domain in full (rest from reference TRBV5-6 and TRBJ2-1): DAGVTQSPTHLIKTRGQQVTLRCSPKSGHDTVSWYQQALGQGPQFIFQYYEEEERQRGNFPDRFSGHQFPNYSSELNVNALLLGDSALYLCASSLWYNEQFFGPGTRLTVL.

This clonotype was counted at least ten times. The chain carries TRBV2 and TRBJ2-7, with D possibly being TRBD2 (5 bases). The germline V gene encodes CDR1 SNHLY and CDR2 FYNNEI. V gave up 6 bases and J gave up 4 bases, with 10 bases separating them. CDR3 length: 12 amino acids. CDR3 in amino acids: CASSPGIYEQYF. CDR3 DNA sequence: TGTGCCAGCAGCCCCGGGATATACGAGCAGTACTTC.